Listed below are T cell receptor beta chains from one sample, sequenced in a study of OX40 agonist ivuxolimab in advanced cancers. Data came from immunoSEQ multiplex PCR; TCRdb stores just in-frame clones and leaves some out. The sample lists around 35,000 clones; roughly 84% were seen once. The sequences come from CD4+ or CD8+ T cells sorted from blood, collected in a trial of the OX40 agonist ivuxolimab. Receptors originate from an adult with an advanced solid tumor such as melanoma, head and neck, liver or kidney cancer. Each CDR3 is given with its conserved first and last residue. Fields, in order: clone size, D gene, J gene, V gene, CDR3 protein, CDR3 DNA. A D gene is named only where the DNA matches it firmly. Expanded clones get a size class; other rows say once, few or many, or leave the size out.

- - TRBJ2-2 TRBV4-3 CASSQDLGTNTGELFF TGCGCCAGCAGCCAAGATCTGGGGACGAACACCGGGGAGCTGTTTTTT
- - TRBJ1-1 TRBV4-2 CASRDRSYTEAFF TGTGCCAGCAGGGACAGATCATACACTGAAGCTTTCTTT
- - TRBJ2-7 TRBV18 CASSPPRDTDEQYF TGTGCCAGCTCACCACCCCGGGACACTGACGAGCAGTACTTC
- TRBD2 TRBJ2-5 TRBV7-9 CASSLALERGYQETQYF TGTGCCAGCAGCTTAGCGCTGGAGCGGGGGTACCAAGAGACCCAGTACTTC
- TRBD2 TRBJ2-2 TRBV7-2 CASSLTLAGGHGNGELFF TGTGCCAGCAGCCTAACACTAGCGGGGGGGCACGGTAACGGGGAGCTGTTTTTT
- - TRBJ1-2 TRBV19 CASSPYRDTNYGYTF TGTGCCAGTAGTCCCTACCGGGACACTAACTATGGCTACACCTTC
- TRBD1 TRBJ1-1 TRBV2 CASSEGPPGGRNTEAFF TGTGCCAGCAGTGAGGGCCCCCCAGGGGGCCGGAACACTGAAGCTTTCTTT
- - TRBJ2-1 TRBV9 CASSEGSIYNEQFF TGTGCCAGCAGCGAGGGGAGCATTTACAATGAGCAGTTCTTC
- - TRBJ1-3 TRBV7-9 CASSPPGENTIYF TGTGCCAGCAGCCCCCCAGGGGAAAACACCATATATTTT
- - TRBJ1-1 TRBV6-6 CASSSAGENTEAFF TGTGCCAGCAGTTCCGCCGGAGAGAACACTGAAGCTTTCTTT
few - TRBJ1-5 TRBV30 CAWSVTGYNQPQHF TGTGCCTGGAGTGTAACGGGTTACAATCAGCCCCAGCATTTT
- - TRBJ1-1 TRBV11-2 CASSLDTLGGLKNTEAFF TGTGCCAGCAGCTTAGATACCCTAGGAGGGCTCAAGAACACTGAAGCTTTCTTT
once TRBD1 TRBJ1-2 TRBV7-9 CASSLGGDSYGYTF TGTGCCAGCAGCTTAGGTGGGGACAGTTATGGCTACACCTTC
- - TRBJ2-1 TRBV6-5 CASSTTYNEQFF TGTGCCAGCAGCACCACCTACAATGAGCAGTTCTTC
few - TRBJ2-1 TRBV7-8 CASSSRTGFNEQFF TGTGCCAGCAGCTCACGTACAGGGTTCAATGAGCAGTTCTTC
- - TRBJ2-3 TRBV5-1 CASSSKKTVRDTQYF TGCGCCAGCAGCTCGAAAAAGACAGTGAGAGATACGCAGTATTTT
once TRBD2 TRBJ2-7 TRBV27 CASSFGGSSYEQYF TGTGCCAGCAGTTTTGGCGGGAGCTCCTACGAGCAGTACTTC
- - TRBJ1-5 TRBV5-8 CASSRDGNQPQHF TGTGCCAGCAGCCGAGACGGTAATCAGCCCCAGCATTTT
once - TRBJ1-2 TRBV2 CASSEALEEGDYYGYTF TGTGCCAGCAGTGAAGCGCTTGAGGAGGGGGACTACTATGGCTACACCTTC
- TRBD2 TRBJ2-1 TRBV7-9 CASSPSSGESYNEQFF TGTGCCAGCAGCCCCTCTAGCGGGGAGTCCTACAATGAGCAGTTCTTC
- TRBD1 TRBJ2-7 TRBV30 CAWGTGREQYF TGTGCCTGGGGGACAGGGAGGGAGCAGTACTTC
- - TRBJ2-2 TRBV5-8 CASSLAKSVSNTGELFF TGTGCCAGCAGCTTGGCCAAGAGCGTATCGAACACCGGGGAGCTGTTTTTT
- - TRBJ1-1 TRBV4-1 CASSPTTNWGWAFF TGCGCCAGCAGCCCCACGACCAATTGGGGGTGGGCTTTCTTT
- - TRBJ2-1 TRBV6-5 CASSYQGGFYNEQFF TGTGCCAGCAGTTACCAGGGGGGGTTCTACAATGAGCAGTTCTTC
- TRBD1 TRBJ2-7 TRBV4-1 CASSQEAFGQGIYEQYF TGCGCCAGCAGCCAAGAGGCATTTGGACAGGGGATCTACGAGCAGTACTTC
- - TRBJ1-1 TRBV6-1 CASSELEAKVDTEAFF TGTGCCAGCAGTGAATTGGAGGCTAAAGTGGACACTGAAGCTTTCTTT
- - TRBJ2-7 TRBV19 CASSIDMYEQYF TGTGCCAGTAGTATTGACATGTACGAGCAGTACTTC
- TRBD1 TRBJ1-4 TRBV30 CAFPSGTGGVNEKLFF TGTGCCTTCCCATCCGGGACAGGGGGAGTGAATGAAAAACTGTTTTTT